The clone carrying this TCR beta chain has only a few counts. As processed by the authors: Amplifying reference gene primers gave estimates of nucleated cell counts. The repertoire was sequenced with immunoSEQ multiplex PCR; TCRdb's copy has only in-frame clones and lacks some. The V and J calls and clone size are taken from that table; D and trimming were inferred from the DNA. The profile shows some 450,000 clones, approximately 90% of them singletons. This sample was taken from a study of blood T cell repertoires in COVID-19. On the study more broadly: Italy, Spain and the United States were the sources of the convalescent and acute COVID-19 samples. PBMCs, B-cell-depleted T cells, or T cells were the source of the cDNA or gDNA that made up the material.

Seattle patients were enrolled during active infection and followed longitudinally. Material for sequencing was peripheral blood. The TCR sequence derives from a woman aged 50 to 60 with COVID-19, enrolled during active disease.

CDR3 nucleotides: TGTGCCAGTGGGACAGGCGGTTGGGACACTGAAGCTTTCTTT. Its protein product is CASGTGGWDTEAFF. The chain combines TRBV19 with TRBJ1-1; TRBD1 aligns across 8 bases. From germline, CDR1 is LNHDA and CDR2 SQIVND (reference sequence). V was clipped by 8 bases and J by 3 bases; unmatched bases: 8. The length of the CDR3 is 14 residues.